These 16 T cell receptor beta chains were sequenced from one sample in a study of T cell responses to AZD1222 COVID-19 vaccine. Clones were sequenced by immunoSEQ multiplex PCR, and TCRdb holds only the in-frame ones, with some missing. The sample has 150,000 or so clones, roughly 94% seen once. This specimen was peripheral blood, taken 28 days after the second AZD1222 dose. These receptors all stem from an adult who received the AZD1222 COVID-19 vaccine.

The chain recombines TRBV27 with TRBJ2-1; 11 positions match TRBD2. CDR3 length equals 17 residues. J gave up 1 base and V 5 bases, and 7 bases lay outside the gene matches. Germline lookup yields CDR1 MNHEY and CDR2 SMNVEV (reference sequence). The CDR3 DNA reads as TGTGCCAGCAGTCACCGTACTAGCGGGAGTTCCTACAATGAGCAGTTCTTC. It codes for CASSHRTSGSSYNEQFF.

This clone occurred once. This chain joins TRBV27 and TRBJ1-2; D uncertain. Germline loops: CDR1 MNHEY, CDR2 SMNVEV (reference sequence). Trimming pared 5 bases from V and 0 bases from J, leaving 7 bases between. The CDR3 runs to 13 residues. CDR3 DNA sequence: TGTGCCAGCAGTCTCCGGGCTAACTATGGCTACACCTTC. Translated, it gives CASSLRANYGYTF.

Details on this clone: Other DNA sequences within the sample encode an identical CDR3. In DNA, the CDR3 is TGCGCCAGCAGCCAAGATAATCAGCCCCAGCATTTT. Its translation: CASSQDNQPQHF. This chain joins TRBV4-1 and TRBJ1-5; D gene uncertain. There are 12 residues in the CDR3. From germline, CDR1 is MGHRA and CDR2 YSYEKL. V lost 0 bases to trimming and J lost 4 bases, with 1 base between them.

V is TRBV19 and J is TRBJ1-2; D is unresolved. Germline assignment: CDR1 LNHDA and CDR2 SQIVND (reference sequence). The ends were cut back, 3 bases at V and 5 bases at J, with 13 bases in the middle. The CDR3 totals 14 residues. The CDR3 bases are TGTGCCAGTAGTATGCGCCCTGGAAGTTATGGCTACACCTTC. Translating gives CASSMRPGSYGYTF.

This chain links TRBV28 with TRBJ2-4; 14 bases are a match to TRBD2. The germline V gene has CDR1 MDHEN and CDR2 SYDVKM. CDR3 length: 16 amino acids. V lost 4 bases to trimming and J lost 6 bases; unmatched junction nucleotides: 5. The CDR3 DNA is TGTGCCAGCAGTTCGACGGGACTAGCGGGAGTAAACATTCAGTACTTC. This gives the protein CASSSTGLAGVNIQYF.

The gene calls are TRBV5-1 and TRBJ1-6; a weak D match, TRBD1 (5 bases). The CDR3 consists of 13 residues. Germline-derived CDR1 and CDR2 are SGHRS and YFSETQ. V was pared by 4 bases and J by 11 bases, with 13 bases between. The CDR3 reads CASSPRGAAPLHF. The CDR3 DNA reads as TGCGCCAGCAGCCCGAGGGGCGCGGCACCCCTCCACTTT.

The V call is TRBV10-3, the J call TRBJ2-7, with TRBD2 identical over 7 bases. CDR1 and CDR2 from the germline V gene are ENHRY and SYGVKD. V trimming: 5 bases; J trimming: 3 bases; junction bases outside the gene matches: 10. The CDR3 has 15 amino acids. CDR3 coding DNA: TGTGCCATCAGTACCGCCGGGGGGACTAACTACGAGCAGTACTTC. Protein sequence: CAISTAGGTNYEQYF.

This clone has only a few counts. CDR3 sequence: CASSPRTGSSYNEQFF. The CDR3 DNA is TGTGCCAGCAGCCCCAGAACAGGGAGCTCCTACAATGAGCAGTTCTTC. The V gene is TRBV7-2, the J gene TRBJ2-1; TRBD1 is a possible D gene (6 bases). This CDR3 spans 16 amino acids. The germline V gene has CDR1 SGHTA and CDR2 FQGNSA. V shed 5 bases and J shed 0 bases, with 14 bases lying between them. Complete variable domain (other parts from reference TRBV7-2 and TRBJ2-1): GAGVSQSPSNKVTEKGKDVELRCDPISGHTALYWYRQSLGQGLEFLIYFQGNSAPDKSGLPSDRFSAERTGGSVSTLTIQRTQQEDSAVYLCASSPRTGSSYNEQFFGPGTRLTVL.

V gene TRBV30 combines with J gene TRBJ1-1, with D uncertain. The CDR3 is 15 amino acids. The germline V gene encodes CDR1 GTSNPN and CDR2 SVGIG (reference sequence). The ends were cut back, 0 bases at V and 1 base at J, with 12 bases in the middle. The CDR3 protein is CAWSVAVVGNTEAFF. Here the CDR3 DNA reads TGTGCCTGGAGTGTGGCCGTTGTGGGGAACACTGAAGCTTTCTTT.

The chain employs TRBV4-1 and TRBJ1-6; D possibly corresponds to TRBD1 (6 bases). Germline V lookup: CDR1 MGHRA, CDR2 YSYEKL. The ends were cut back, 5 bases at V and 8 bases at J, with 16 bases in the middle. CDR3 length: 15 amino acids. CDR3 sequence reads: CASSSWTDPDSPLHF. The CDR3 DNA sequence: TGCGCCAGCAGCTCATGGACAGACCCTGATTCACCCCTCCACTTT.

CDR3 residues: CASSPGGNTEAFF. The DNA of the CDR3 is TGTGCCAGCTCACCCGGGGGGAACACTGAAGCTTTCTTT. The chain joins TRBV18 to TRBJ1-1, with D tentatively TRBD1 (5 bases). Deletions cut 3 bases from V and 1 base from J, with 6 bases between. The CDR3 consists of 13 residues. CDR1 is KGHSH and CDR2 is LQKENI in the germline V gene.

The chain joins TRBV27 to TRBJ2-7; D remains unclear. Germline lookup yields CDR1 MNHEY and CDR2 SMNVEV (reference sequence). The V gene lost 6 bases and the J gene lost 6 bases, with 21 bases spanning the gap. There are 15 residues in the CDR3. CDR3 DNA: TGTGCCAGCAGCCCTTTTTTGACAACTGGTCTCGAGCAGTACTTC. This codes for CASSPFLTTGLEQYF.

V gene TRBV14 combines with J gene TRBJ2-5; D call uncertain. The V gene lost 1 base and the J gene lost 0 bases, with 6 bases spanning the gap. CDR1 and CDR2 from the germline V gene are SGHDN and FVKESK. The CDR3 has 14 residues. The CDR3 reads CASSQVKYQETQYF. The CDR3 nucleotides read TGTGCCAGCAGCCAAGTCAAGTACCAAGAGACCCAGTACTTC.

This clone came up once. The J gene is TRBJ1-1, the V gene TRBV4-1; D unclear. CDR3 length equals 15 residues. From germline, CDR1 is MGHRA and CDR2 YSYEKL. Trimming stripped 0 bases from V and 4 bases from J, with 12 bases between. In DNA form, the CDR3 reads TGCGCCAGCAGCCAAGAGGTGACGTTAGGCACTGAAGCTTTCTTT. The encoded protein is CASSQEVTLGTEAFF.

The chain combines TRBV18 with TRBJ2-5, with TRBD1 matching 7 bases. The CDR3 totals 14 residues. The germline CDR1 and CDR2 sequences are KGHSH and LQKENI. V trimming: 6 bases; J trimming: 2 bases; junction bases outside the gene matches: 6. The DNA of the CDR3 is TGTGCCAGCTCTCGCTCGGGACAGCAAGAGACCCAGTACTTC. Protein product: CASSRSGQQETQYF. Full variable domain (outside the CDR3, taken from reference TRBV18 and TRBJ2-5): NAGVMQNPRHLVRRRGQEARLRCSPMKGHSHVYWYRQLPEEGLKFMVYLQKENIIDESGMPKERFSAEFPKEGPSILRIQQVVRGDSAAYFCASSRSGQQETQYFGPGTRLLVL.

This chain connects TRBV5-4 to TRBJ2-3; D is ambiguous. The V end lost 1 base, the J end lost 2 bases, and 5 bases lay between the germline ends. The CDR3 has 13 residues. In germline, CDR1 is SGHNT, CDR2 YYREEE (reference sequence). The CDR3 region is CASSLRHTDTQYF. Written as DNA, the CDR3 is TGTGCCAGCAGCTTGCGCCACACAGATACGCAGTATTTT. Together with reference TRBV5-4 and TRBJ2-3, the CDR3 gives the full variable domain: ETGVTQSPTHLIKTRGQQVTLRCSSQSGHNTVSWYQQALGQGPQFIFQYYREEENGRGNFPPRFSGLQFPNYSSELNVNALELDDSALYLCASSLRHTDTQYFGPGTRLTVL.